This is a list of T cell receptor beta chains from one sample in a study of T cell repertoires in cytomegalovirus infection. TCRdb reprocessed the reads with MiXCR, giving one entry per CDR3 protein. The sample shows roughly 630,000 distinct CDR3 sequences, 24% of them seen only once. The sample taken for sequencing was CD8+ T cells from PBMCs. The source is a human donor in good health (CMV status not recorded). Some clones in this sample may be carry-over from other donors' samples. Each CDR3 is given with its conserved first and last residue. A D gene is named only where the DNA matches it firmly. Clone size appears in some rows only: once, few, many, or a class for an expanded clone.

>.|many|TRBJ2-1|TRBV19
TGTGCCAGTAGTATACGAGGTTCAGTCGTAGGCGACTACAATGAGCAGTTCTTC
CASSIRGSVVGDYNEQFF
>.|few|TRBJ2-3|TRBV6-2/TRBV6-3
TGTGCCAGCAGTTACGCGGCGGGCTATACGCAGTATTTT
CASSYAAGYTQYF
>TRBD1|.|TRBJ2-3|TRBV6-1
TGTGCCAGCACTAACAGGGGGGCGGATACGCAGTATTTT
CASTNRGADTQYF
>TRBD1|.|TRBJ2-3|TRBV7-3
TGTGCCAGCAGCTTAACCACCGGGACAGGGGTTGGGAATACGCAGTATTTT
CASSLTTGTGVGNTQYF
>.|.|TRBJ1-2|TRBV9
TGTGCCAGCAGCGCGCTCTCGGAGGTGGACTATGGCTACACCTTC
CASSALSEVDYGYTF
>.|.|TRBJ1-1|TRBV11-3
TGTACCAGCAGCACCCGGGACCCCGGCGATGAAGCTTTCTTT
CTSSTRDPGDEAFF
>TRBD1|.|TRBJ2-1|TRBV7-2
TGTGCCAGCAGCTTCCCGGGACAGGGGAAGTTCTTC
CASSFPGQGKFF
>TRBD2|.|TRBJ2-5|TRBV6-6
TGTGCCAGCAGTTACGACCCGGGACTAGCGGGGGGCATCCAAGAGACCCAGTACTTC
CASSYDPGLAGGIQETQYF
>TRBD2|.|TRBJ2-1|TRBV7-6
TGTGCCAGCAGCTTAGAGAGTGACAGCGGGGGGTTGGCGAATGAGCAGTTCTTC
CASSLESDSGGLANEQFF
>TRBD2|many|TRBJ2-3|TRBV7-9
TGTGCCAGCGGGACTAGCGGGGGGACCACAGATACGCAGTATTTT
CASGTSGGTTDTQYF
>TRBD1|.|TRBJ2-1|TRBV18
TGTGCCAGCTCACCGTGGGACAGGGGTATCGATGAGCAGTTCTTC
CASSPWDRGIDEQFF
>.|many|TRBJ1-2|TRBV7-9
TGTGCCAGCAGCCTAGACCCGGGGGCGTATGGCTACACCTTC
CASSLDPGAYGYTF
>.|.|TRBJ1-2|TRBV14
TGTGCCAGCAGCCAAGAGTCGACGCATTTCTATGGCTACACCTTC
CASSQESTHFYGYTF
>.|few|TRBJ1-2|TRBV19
TGTGCCAGTAGTATAGTCCGGACGGAGGCTAACTATGGCTACACCTTC
CASSIVRTEANYGYTF
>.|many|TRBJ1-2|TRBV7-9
TGTGCCAGCAGCCCCTGGGGACCCGGGGATGGCTACACCTTC
CASSPWGPGDGYTF
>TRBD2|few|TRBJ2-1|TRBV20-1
TGCAGTGCTAGAGACAGGACTAGCGGGGGGTACTATGAGCAGTTCTTC
CSARDRTSGGYYEQFF
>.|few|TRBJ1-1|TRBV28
TGTGCCAGCAGTTTTCGAGGGACTTTGAACACTGAAGCTTTCTTT
CASSFRGTLNTEAFF
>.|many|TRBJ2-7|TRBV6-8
TGTGCCAGCAGGTACCGTTTCGGGCTATACTTC
CASRYRFGLYF
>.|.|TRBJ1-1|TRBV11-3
TGTGCCAGCAGCGGGTATGAGGAGGACACTGAAGCTTTCTTT
CASSGYEEDTEAFF